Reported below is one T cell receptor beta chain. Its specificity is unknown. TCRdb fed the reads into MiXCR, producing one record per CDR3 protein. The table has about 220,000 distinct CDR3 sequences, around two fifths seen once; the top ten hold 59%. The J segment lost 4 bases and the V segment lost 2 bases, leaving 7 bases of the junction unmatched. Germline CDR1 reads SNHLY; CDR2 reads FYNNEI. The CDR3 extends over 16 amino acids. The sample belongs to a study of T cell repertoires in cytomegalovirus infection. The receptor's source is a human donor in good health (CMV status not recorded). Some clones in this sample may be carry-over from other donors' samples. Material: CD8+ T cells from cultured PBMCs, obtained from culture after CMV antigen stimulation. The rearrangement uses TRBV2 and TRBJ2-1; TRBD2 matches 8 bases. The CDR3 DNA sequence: TGTGCCAGCAGTGAACTAGCGGGTCCTTATTACAATGAGCAGTTCTTC. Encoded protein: CASSELAGPYYNEQFF.